Listed below are T cell receptor beta chains from one sample, sequenced in a study of blood T cell repertoires in COVID-19. Libraries were prepared by immunoSEQ multiplex PCR; TCRdb keeps only in-frame clonotypes and omits some of them. Of about 45,000 clones listed, roughly nine tenths are singletons. The sequenced material came from peripheral blood. The receptors here all came from a human donor in a cohort sampled during active COVID-19. Each CDR3 is given with its conserved first and last residue. The D gene is left open where the match is weak.

cdr3_aa,j_call,d_call,v_call
CASTDIRELSLGSGANVLTF,TRBJ2-6,-,TRBV28
CASSGGGANTGELFF,TRBJ2-2,TRBD2,TRBV7-2
CASKDRESSPLHF,TRBJ1-6,TRBD1,TRBV5-4
CASSGGVNSPLHF,TRBJ1-6,-,TRBV2
CASSEGTASSGNTIYF,TRBJ1-3,TRBD1,TRBV6-1
CASSQDRASPSNEQFF,TRBJ2-1,-,TRBV4-2
CASRGRDSTDTQYF,TRBJ2-3,-,TRBV6-5
CASSVVQGGGEVFF,TRBJ1-1,TRBD1,TRBV9
CASSLNGGIYEQYF,TRBJ2-7,TRBD2,TRBV28
CASSPREGGFYNEQFF,TRBJ2-1,-,TRBV27
CASSVLGTGGPNTEAFF,TRBJ1-1,TRBD1,TRBV7-8
CASSPDRAGGFRDEQFF,TRBJ2-1,TRBD1,TRBV11-2
CASSQGGDWFSETQYF,TRBJ2-5,-,TRBV4-1
CASSIGLSTEAFF,TRBJ1-1,-,TRBV19
CASSRTGIPDTQYF,TRBJ2-3,TRBD1,TRBV7-9
CASSFLGQIPGELFF,TRBJ2-2,-,TRBV27
CASSLRTSGGKNEQFF,TRBJ2-1,TRBD2,TRBV13
CASRQGQLGAFF,TRBJ1-1,TRBD1,TRBV5-1
CASKQGPPPLHF,TRBJ1-6,-,TRBV25-1
CASSINTGDEAFF,TRBJ1-1,TRBD1,TRBV5-4
CASSKGSQLNTEAFF,TRBJ1-1,-,TRBV3-1/TRBV3-2
CASLDRGRINTEAFF,TRBJ1-1,TRBD1,TRBV10-3
CASSLGTLGTYEQYF,TRBJ2-7,-,TRBV7-8
CASSLVPGVQVMGKNEQYF,TRBJ2-7,-,TRBV7-8
CASSPGLAVYEQYF,TRBJ2-7,TRBD2,TRBV9
CASSLGVNGNTIYF,TRBJ1-3,-,TRBV27
CATRSGLNNEQFF,TRBJ2-1,TRBD2,TRBV24-1
CASSAGTDSGNTIYF,TRBJ1-3,TRBD1,TRBV7-9
CSANGLGRAGTDTQYF,TRBJ2-3,TRBD2,TRBV29-1
CASSDSTGVGNEQFF,TRBJ2-1,TRBD1,TRBV6-4
CASSDGEELRERSIYEQYF,TRBJ2-7,-,TRBV9
CASSRQSGTGTSNQPQHF,TRBJ1-5,TRBD1,TRBV18
CASSQDGQGTALQETQYF,TRBJ2-5,-,TRBV4-2
CASSYGQYQYQETQYF,TRBJ2-5,-,TRBV6-2/TRBV6-3
CASSYTAAPSNEQFF,TRBJ2-1,-,TRBV6-2/TRBV6-3
CASSWPNGNTIYF,TRBJ1-3,-,TRBV12-3/TRBV12-4
CASSSRVDEQFF,TRBJ2-1,-,TRBV28
CASSLVTGQAQYF,TRBJ2-5,TRBD1,TRBV27
CASRGTGVSEAFF,TRBJ1-1,TRBD1,TRBV7-8
CASSQELDIRLSTEAFF,TRBJ1-1,-,TRBV4-3
CASSFSDRQFSSGANVLTF,TRBJ2-6,-,TRBV7-9
CASSKTSGLEETQYF,TRBJ2-5,TRBD2,TRBV6-5
CASSGTGATEAFF,TRBJ1-1,TRBD1,TRBV5-1
CASSPGTGAIYF,TRBJ1-3,TRBD1,TRBV5-6
CASSLDDSSYQPQHF,TRBJ1-5,-,TRBV7-6
CASSQDGGSGFGELFF,TRBJ2-2,TRBD2,TRBV4-3
CASTRYALPQQETQYF,TRBJ2-5,-,TRBV2
CASSPDSGNGYTF,TRBJ1-2,-,TRBV12-3/TRBV12-4
CAWATGDAYNEQFF,TRBJ2-1,TRBD1,TRBV30
CASSLESLGSGTEAFF,TRBJ1-1,-,TRBV5-1
CASSLAGTGSVGDGYTF,TRBJ1-2,TRBD1,TRBV5-1
CASSQEQLAGEQETQYF,TRBJ2-5,TRBD2,TRBV3-1/TRBV3-2
CASSRDSSYGYTF,TRBJ1-2,TRBD1,TRBV5-6
CASRQGATYEQYF,TRBJ2-7,TRBD1,TRBV7-9
CASSPGTGGWQETQYF,TRBJ2-5,TRBD1,TRBV18
CASTVGGLATFSTDTQYF,TRBJ2-3,TRBD2,TRBV11-2